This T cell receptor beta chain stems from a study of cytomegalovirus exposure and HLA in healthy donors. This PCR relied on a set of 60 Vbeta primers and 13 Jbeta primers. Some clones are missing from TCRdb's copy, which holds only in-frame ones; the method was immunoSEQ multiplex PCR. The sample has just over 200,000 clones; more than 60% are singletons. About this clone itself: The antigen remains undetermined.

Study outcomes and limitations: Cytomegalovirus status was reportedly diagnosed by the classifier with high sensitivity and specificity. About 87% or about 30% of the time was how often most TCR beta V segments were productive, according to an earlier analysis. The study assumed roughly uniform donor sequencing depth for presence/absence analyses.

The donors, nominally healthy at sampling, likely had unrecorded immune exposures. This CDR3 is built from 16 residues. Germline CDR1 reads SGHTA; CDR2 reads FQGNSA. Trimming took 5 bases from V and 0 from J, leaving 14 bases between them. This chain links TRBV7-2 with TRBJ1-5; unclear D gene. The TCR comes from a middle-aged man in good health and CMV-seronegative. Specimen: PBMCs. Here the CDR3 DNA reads TGTGCCAGCAGCGAAGCGGCGTACTATAGCAATCAGCCCCAGCATTTT. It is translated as CASSEAAYYSNQPQHF.